Listed below are T cell receptor beta chains from one sample, sequenced in a study of blood T cell repertoires in COVID-19. Using immunoSEQ multiplex PCR, the repertoire was profiled, and TCRdb retains in-frame clones only, with some absent. Here the sample spans around 400,000 clones, approximately 93% being singletons. The sample taken for sequencing was PBMCs or T cells enriched from blood (not recorded which). Every receptor here comes from a middle-aged woman who had been exposed to COVID-19. The conserved cysteine and the conserved F or W are not part of the CDR3 here.

J gene | V gene | CDR3 protein
TRBJ1-3 | TRBV15 | ATSRDTGPSSGNTIY
TRBJ1-3 | TRBV30 | AFSGVSGNTIY
TRBJ1-6 | TRBV27 | ASSLEGPSSYNSPLH
TRBJ1-6 | TRBV13 | ASSLLEGPYNSPLH
TRBJ1-4 | TRBV5-1 | ASSLSNEKLF
TRBJ2-7 | TRBV11-3 | ASSLDMGGRGAYEQY
TRBJ1-2 | TRBV12-3/TRBV12-4 | ASSLRGIYGYT
TRBJ1-5 | TRBV19 | ASSIGDRVQRNQPQH
TRBJ1-4 | TRBV5-5 | ASSLVTGDEKLF
TRBJ1-2 | TRBV7-8 | ASSLGLAGYGYT
TRBJ2-7 | TRBV18 | ASSSSSGGPASWSN
TRBJ2-2 | TRBV7-2 | ASSFRAGGTGELF
TRBJ1-1 | TRBV19 | ASSMKTGFLGGNTEAF
TRBJ2-5 | TRBV7-6 | ASSPGQSETQY
TRBJ1-1 | TRBV2 | ASREGPQNTEAF
TRBJ1-5 | TRBV7-8 | ASSFKGGGNQPQH
TRBJ2-5 | TRBV25-1 | ASSGTTIGETQY
TRBJ2-4 | TRBV11-3 | ASTLGTGGAWAKNIQY
TRBJ2-7 | TRBV29-1 | SAQGDFREQY
TRBJ1-1 | TRBV25-1 | ASTGQVNTEAF
TRBJ1-1 | TRBV12-3/TRBV12-4 | ASSTRVNTEAF
TRBJ1-5 | TRBV19 | ASRAIGANQPQH
TRBJ1-1 | TRBV30 | AWSGGQKNTEAF
TRBJ1-2 | TRBV7-8 | ASSTDSFYGYT
TRBJ1-1 | TRBV5-4 | ASSSKQGGTTEAF
TRBJ2-1 | TRBV5-5 | ASSLTGESYNEQF
TRBJ1-1 | TRBV19 | ASSRSSQNTEAF
TRBJ1-3 | TRBV2 | ASRATRPPIY
TRBJ1-2 | TRBV7-9 | ASSLVEGSSNYGYT
TRBJ1-5 | TRBV12-3/TRBV12-4 | ASSKGGWQPQH
TRBJ1-1 | TRBV25-1 | ASSEATGLNTEAF
TRBJ2-5 | TRBV19 | ASSTGVGETQY
TRBJ1-4 | TRBV5-7 | ASSARTGANEKLF
TRBJ2-1 | TRBV30 | ACGSRNEQF
TRBJ1-2 | TRBV7-2 | ASSLGREGGYT
TRBJ1-2 | TRBV7-9 | ASSFDIANYGYT
TRBJ2-1 | TRBV10-1 | ASRRSRNFGEQF
TRBJ1-5 | TRBV15 | ATSAARGLGGSQH
TRBJ2-5 | TRBV3-1/TRBV3-2 | ASSQATSGGEETQY
TRBJ1-2 | TRBV4-1 | ASSQADRVEYGYT
TRBJ1-4 | TRBV2 | ASRPGTERSNEKLF
TRBJ2-1 | TRBV7-2 | ASSPTSEPEQF
TRBJ1-3 | TRBV5-4 | ASSLPGGTHSGNTIY
TRBJ1-1 | TRBV6-4 | ASRPEGQLNTEAF
TRBJ1-4 | TRBV6-5 | ASSSQGEAEKLF
TRBJ2-2 | TRBV18 | ASSPRQGSNGELF
TRBJ1-6 | TRBV15 | ATSRGGGQGNSPLH
TRBJ2-3 | TRBV29-1 | SAMGGPDTQY
TRBJ2-7 | TRBV6-6 | ASSYYAAGVNEQY
TRBJ1-5 | TRBV10-2 | ASSAGLGGNQPQH
TRBJ1-2 | TRBV20-1 | SAGTGSGYT
TRBJ1-4 | TRBV23-1 | ASSQPPEAGPTAEKLF